These 9 T cell receptor beta chains came from one sample sequenced in a study of beta chain features in type 1 diabetes. Expressed TCRB transcripts were sequenced, since all the RNA that had been isolated was reverse transcribed. Sequencing used immunoSEQ multiplex PCR; TCRdb keeps in-frame clones, though not all of them. The sample has about 370,000 clones; roughly 9.8% are singletons. Broader study findings: Significant though moderate, a shortening of TCRB CDR3s appeared in all four CD4+ subsets of Type 1 diabetes patients.

These receptors lack a known antigen. Sequenced: central memory CD4+ T cells from blood. Source of these receptors: a man younger than 40 with type 1 diabetes.

This clone was detected only a few times. V and J are TRBV10-1 and TRBJ1-5, with D uncertain. Trimming removed 8 bases from V and 0 bases from J, with 8 bases in between. The germline V gene encodes CDR1 WNHNN and CDR2 SYGVQD (reference sequence). The CDR3 spans 13 residues. The CDR3 nucleotides are TGCGCCAGCTCGGATGATAGCAATCAGCCCCAGCATTTT. Residues: CASSDDSNQPQHF.

This clone has just a few counts. The chain carries TRBV7-8 and TRBJ2-2, with 8 nucleotides matching TRBD1. CDR1 and CDR2 from the germline V gene are SGHVS and FQNEAQ. The CDR3 loop spans 16 amino acids. V was clipped by 1 base and J by 1 base; unmatched bases: 2. DNA for the CDR3: TGTGCCAGCAGCTTAGGGGGGACAGGGAACACCGGGGAGCTGTTTTTT. Protein: CASSLGGTGNTGELFF.

This clone was observed at least ten times. The chain recombines TRBV10-2 with TRBJ1-1, with a possible D match to TRBD1 (5 bases). CDR3 size: 13 residues. V gave up 7 bases and J gave up 3 bases, with 12 bases separating them. Germline V gene data show CDR1 as WSHSY and CDR2 as SAAADI. CDR3 protein: CASTEGRHTEAFF. The DNA for the CDR3 is TGCGCCAGCACCGAGGGGAGGCACACTGAAGCTTTCTTT.

This clone has just a few counts. The chain employs TRBV6-4 and TRBJ2-4, with TRBD2 matching over 7 bases. This CDR3 region has 15 residues. V shed 2 bases, J shed 6 bases, and the junction held 7 bases outside the gene matches. The germline V gene encodes CDR1 MRHNA and CDR2 SNTAGT. CDR3 sequence (DNA): TGTGCCAGCAGTGACGGGAGGGCCGGGGGAAACATTCAGTACTTC. Protein product: CASSDGRAGGNIQYF.

V and J are TRBV14 and TRBJ2-7; 9 bases are a match to TRBD1. CDR3 size: 17 residues. Germline-derived CDR1 and CDR2 are SGHDN and FVKESK. The J segment lost 5 bases and the V segment lost 0 bases, leaving 11 bases of the junction unmatched. CDR3 nucleotides: TGTGCCAGCAGCCAAGATTGGAACAGGGGGCGAAACGACGAGCAGTACTTC. Translating it yields CASSQDWNRGRNDEQYF.

This clone was recorded a few times. The chain couples TRBV10-2 to TRBJ1-1; D gene unclear. V was cut by 7 bases and J by 1 base, with 10 bases left in between. This CDR3 has 13 residues. CDR1 is WSHSY and CDR2 is SAAADI in the germline V gene. The CDR3 sequence: CASKTTTNTEAFF. The CDR3 nucleotides are TGCGCCAGCAAGACAACAACGAACACTGAAGCTTTCTTT.

In this sample, this clone turned up many times. V gene TRBV7-2 combines with J gene TRBJ2-2; unclear D gene. In germline, CDR1 is SGHTA, CDR2 FQGNSA. The CDR3 extends over 15 amino acids. Trimming removed 2 bases from V and 2 bases from J, with 9 bases in between. The CDR3 DNA is TGTGCCAGCAGCTTACTCGTTCTTAACACCGGGGAGCTGTTTTTT. This sequence encodes CASSLLVLNTGELFF.

V gene TRBV7-3 combines with J gene TRBJ1-2; D unresolved. Germline V gene data show CDR1 as SGHTA and CDR2 as FQGTGA. The CDR3 loop spans 14 amino acids. Between the trimmed V and J ends, which lost 2 bases and 4 bases, there was a span of 11 bases. Here the CDR3 reads CASSLSGRLYGYTF. The CDR3 bases are TGTGCCAGCAGCTTATCCGGGAGACTCTATGGCTACACCTTC.

The chain employs TRBV2 and TRBJ2-1; D is possibly TRBD2 (6 bases). The CDR3 extends over 20 amino acids. The germline V gene has CDR1 SNHLY and CDR2 FYNNEI. The ends were cut back, 2 bases at V and 1 base at J, with 24 bases in the middle. The CDR3 here is CASSERWAGSFASSYNEQFF. The CDR3 DNA sequence: TGTGCCAGCAGTGAACGATGGGCGGGATCATTCGCCTCTTCCTACAATGAGCAGTTCTTC.